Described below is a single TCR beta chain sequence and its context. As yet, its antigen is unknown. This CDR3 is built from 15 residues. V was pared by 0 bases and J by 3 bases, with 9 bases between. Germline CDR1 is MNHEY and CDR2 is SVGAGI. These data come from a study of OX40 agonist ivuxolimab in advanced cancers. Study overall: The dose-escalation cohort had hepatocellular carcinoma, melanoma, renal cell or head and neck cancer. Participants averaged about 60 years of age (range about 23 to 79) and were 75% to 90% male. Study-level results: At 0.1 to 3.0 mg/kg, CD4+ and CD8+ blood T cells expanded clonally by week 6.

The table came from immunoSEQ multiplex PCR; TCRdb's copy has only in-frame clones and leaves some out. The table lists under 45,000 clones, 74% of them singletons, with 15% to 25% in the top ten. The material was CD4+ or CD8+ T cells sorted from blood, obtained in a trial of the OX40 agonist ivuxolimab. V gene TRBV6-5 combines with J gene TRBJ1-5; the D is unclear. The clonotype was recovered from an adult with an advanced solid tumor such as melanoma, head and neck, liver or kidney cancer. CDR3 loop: CASSYSGLHNQPQHF. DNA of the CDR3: TGTGCCAGCAGTTACTCGGGGTTACACAATCAGCCCCAGCATTTT.